This TCR beta chain derives from a study of cytomegalovirus exposure and HLA in healthy donors. Note on this clone: At the DNA level, this CDR3 is encoded by other sequences in the same sample as well.

Germline CDR1 is SGHDT and CDR2 is YYEEEE. The CDR3 covers 13 residues. The junction had 0 bases not matched to a gene; V was cut back by 0 bases and J by 6 bases. The donors were members of the validation cohort, which comprised about 120 subjects and was separate from the first cohort of some 680 subjects. Sequencing was performed with immunoSEQ multiplex PCR; in TCRdb, only in-frame clones are kept and a portion is missing. The data hold 55,000 to 75,000 clones, with 96% observed a single time. The specimen sequenced was PBMCs. The source is a woman under 30 in good health and CMV-seronegative. The chain joins TRBV5-6 to TRBJ2-7; TRBD1 matches 10 bases. The CDR3 protein is CASSLGQGAEQYF. The CDR3 DNA reads TGTGCCAGCAGCTTGGGACAGGGGGCCGAGCAGTACTTC.